This TCR beta chain was captured in a study of T cell repertoires in cytomegalovirus infection. In the study overall: An indication of both CMV infection and matching HLA type came from public TCR beta signatures. Study-wide results and limits: Cumulative frequency of public TCR beta families picked out carriers of CMV plus the relevant HLA. HLA-C-restricted, CMV-specific TCR beta clonotypes were dominant ex vivo.

Using its own MiXCR run on the reads, TCRdb lists one record per CDR3 protein. This repertoire shows some 200,000 distinct CDR3 sequences, approximately 19% found once; its top ten account for roughly 2.9%. The CDR3 has 15 amino acids. Germline V gene lookup returns CDR1 ENHRY and CDR2 SYGVKD. Trimming left V 3 bases short and J 14 bases short, with 25 bases between. This clonotype was counted a few times. Its target is not known. Sequencing used PBMCs. The TCR comes from a human donor in good health (CMV status not recorded). Some clones in this sample may be carry-over from other donors' samples. The chain couples TRBV10-3 to TRBJ2-5; a possible D gene is TRBD2 (5 bases). In DNA form, the CDR3 reads TGTGCCATCAGTGATTCGGATAGCGATTGGGCCGGGCGATACTTC. It specifies CAISDSDSDWAGRYF.